The 24 T cell receptor beta chains below all came from one sample that was sequenced in a study of low-dose radiotherapy and immunotherapy resistance in tumors. Priming of first-strand cDNA relied on TRAV- and TRBV-specific primers (covering alpha and beta chains). It was with a constant-region primer and a V-primer adapter that TCRs were amplified over roughly 19 PCR cycles. TCRdb reprocessed the reads with MiXCR, giving one entry per CDR3 protein. The repertoire includes around 7,100 distinct CDR3 sequences, approximately 53% of them detected once, and 10% to 15% sits in the top ten. These receptors originate from a human donor with advanced metastatic prostate, ovarian, gallbladder or colorectal cancer (not recorded which). This table probably holds off-target reads from a library built for another chain.

The sample holds a few counts of this clonotype. The chain couples TRBV14 to TRBJ2-3; 8 bases agree with TRBD2. Germline V gene data show CDR1 as SGHDN and CDR2 as FVKESK. The CDR3 length is 20 residues. The V and J ends lost 0 bases and 0 bases, in that order; junction bases with no gene match: 14. The CDR3: CASSQDTAGVLGDSTDTQYF. The CDR3 DNA reads TGTGCCAGCAGCCAAGATACAGCGGGAGTATTGGGCGATAGCACAGATACGCAGTATTTT.

This clonotype appeared a few times. This chain joins TRBV18 and TRBJ2-1; D is uncertain. Germline CDR1 is KGHSH and CDR2 is LQKENI. V shed 4 bases and J shed 9 bases, with 16 bases lying between them. CDR3 size: 14 residues. Here the CDR3 reads CASSRLMVASEQFF. CDR3 sequence (DNA): TGTGCCAGCTCACGGCTGATGGTGGCGTCTGAGCAGTTCTTC.

The rearrangement joins TRBV4-2 to TRBJ2-7; TRBD2 might be the D (5 bases). V gave up 1 base and J gave up 0 bases, with 13 bases separating them. In germline, CDR1 is LGHNA, CDR2 YNFKEQ. The CDR3 contains 16 residues. CDR3 sequence (DNA): TGTGCCAGCAGCCAAGGTGGAACAGCGGACTCCTACGAGCAGTACTTC. Protein: CASSQGGTADSYEQYF.

This clonotype has a handful of counts. The chain is built from TRBV4-2 and TRBJ2-6; possibly TRBD1 or TRBD2 for D (6 bases each). The CDR3 runs 16 residues. The germline CDR1 and CDR2 sequences are LGHNA and YNFKEQ. Trimming shortened V by 0 bases and J by 2 bases, and 8 bases separated the two germline ends. CDR3 amino acids: CASSQEEGAGANVLTF. DNA for the CDR3: TGTGCCAGCAGCCAAGAGGAGGGGGCTGGGGCCAACGTCCTGACTTTC.

The CDR3 protein is CASSLGTSGGTQETQYF. The CDR3 DNA reads as TGTGCCAGCAGTTTGGGGACTAGCGGAGGTACTCAAGAGACCCAGTACTTC. This chain uses TRBV28 with TRBJ2-5; 11 bases match TRBD2. The CDR3 extends over 17 amino acids. V gave up 3 bases and J gave up 2 bases; unmatched junction bases: 8. Germline V gives CDR1 MDHEN, CDR2 SYDVKM.

Concerning this clonotype itself: At one end, the junction sequence differs from germline, possibly due to a read error. The rearrangement joins TRBV2 to TRBJ2-7, with D perhaps matching TRBD1 or TRBD2 (5 bases each). CDR3 length: 13 residues. Germline values: CDR1 SNHLY, CDR2 FYNNEI. CDR3 DNA: TGTGCCAGCAGTGGAGCTCCCGGGACGGTGGTGAACTTC. It is translated as CASSGAPGTVVNF.

The rearrangement joins TRBV25-1 to TRBJ2-1; 9 bases are shared with TRBD2. Germline CDR1 reads MGHDK; CDR2 reads SYGVNS. The CDR3 loop spans 16 amino acids. J gave up 1 base and V 5 bases, and 6 bases lay outside the gene matches. Here the CDR3 reads CASSLLTSGSYNEQFF. CDR3 DNA sequence: TGTGCCAGCAGTCTTTTGACTAGCGGATCCTACAATGAGCAGTTCTTC.

In its sample, this clonotype was seen a few times. The V and J genes are TRBV19 and TRBJ1-5; D call uncertain. The CDR3 is 12 amino acids. With 4 bases removed from V and 7 bases from J, the gap between germline ends came to 8 bases. Germline V lookup: CDR1 LNHDA, CDR2 SQIVND (reference sequence). CDR3 amino acids: CASSNWKQPQHF. DNA of the CDR3: TGTGCCAGTAGTAACTGGAAGCAGCCCCAGCATTTT.

The chain employs TRBV10-3 and TRBJ2-3; D is undetermined. In germline, CDR1 is ENHRY, CDR2 SYGVKD. The germline V and J ends were trimmed by 2 bases and 6 bases, with 6 bases remaining between them. The CDR3 has 12 amino acids. The DNA of the CDR3 is TGTGCCATCAGTGAGACCCAGGATACGCAGTATTTT. It is translated as CAISETQDTQYF.

This chain uses TRBV11-1 with TRBJ1-5; D gene ambiguous. V was trimmed by 2 bases and J by 1 base, leaving 15 bases between them. Germline CDR1 and CDR2: SGHAT and FQDESV (reference sequence). There are 17 residues in the CDR3. The CDR3 loop is CASSLRGVLRSNQPQHF. CDR3 in DNA: TGTGCCAGCAGCTTACGGGGTGTATTGCGGAGCAATCAGCCCCAGCATTTT.

This clonotype appeared a few times. The chain is built from TRBV5-5 and TRBJ2-3; D is perhaps TRBD2 (5 bases). CDR1 and CDR2 (germline): SGHKS, YYEKEE (reference sequence). This CDR3 contains 13 residues. Trimming stripped 4 bases from V and 4 bases from J, with 10 bases between. The CDR3 DNA sequence: TGTGCCAGCAGCCTACAGAGGGCAGATACGCAGTATTTT. Amino acids: CASSLQRADTQYF.

This clonotype was seen just once. The J gene is TRBJ2-7, the V gene TRBV20-1; D tentatively reads TRBD1 or TRBD2 (5 bases each). V gave up 1 base and J gave up 3 bases, with 10 bases separating them. CDR1 is DFQATT and CDR2 is SNEGSKA in the germline V gene (reference sequence). The CDR3 has 13 residues. CDR3 sequence: CSARGDGIYEQYF. CDR3 nucleotides: TGCAGTGCTAGAGGGGACGGAATCTACGAGCAGTACTTC.

This clonotype occurred a few times. CDR3 coding DNA: TGTGCCAGCAGACCCTTGGGACAGCTAAATTTTACCAAGCCAGGGGCGACGCAGTATTTT. Translating gives CASRPLGQLNFTKPGATQYF. J is TRBJ2-3 and V is TRBV12-3 or TRBV12-4; 7 nucleotides agree with TRBD1. The CDR3 sequence is 20 residues long. With 6 bases clipped from V and 9 bases from J, the junction kept 30 bases outside the gene matches.

The chain combines TRBV13 with TRBJ1-1; 10 nucleotides align to TRBD1. CDR3 size: 16 residues. Germline-derived CDR1 and CDR2 are PRHDT and FYEKMQ (reference sequence). V was clipped by 3 bases and J by 7 bases; unmatched bases: 11. The CDR3 nucleotides are TGTGCCAGCAGCTTCCGACAGGGGGCCCTCCCTGGTGAAGCTTTCTTT. Its translation: CASSFRQGALPGEAFF. The full variable domain, in which reference TRBV13 and TRBJ1-1 provide the parts outside the CDR3, is AAGVIQSPRHLIKEKRETATLKCYPIPRHDTVYWYQQGPGQDPQFLISFYEKMQSDKGSIPDRFSAQQFSDYHSELNMSSLELGDSALYFCASSFRQGALPGEAFFGQGTRLTVV.

The chain uses TRBV3-1 and TRBJ2-1; 7 positions agree with TRBD1. The ends lost 4 bases at V and 5 bases at J; junction bases unmatched: 5. The CDR3 extends over 14 amino acids. CDR1 is LGHDT and CDR2 is YNNKEL in the germline V gene (reference sequence). CDR3 nucleotide sequence: TGTGCCAGCAGCCTAGGGGGCGCCCACAATGAGCAGTTCTTC. It codes for CASSLGGAHNEQFF.

The rearrangement uses TRBV29-1 and TRBJ1-2; D uncertain. Germline lookup yields CDR1 SQVTM and CDR2 ANQGSEA. The CDR3 loop spans 14 amino acids. The V and J ends lost 5 bases and 3 bases respectively, with 16 bases between them. CDR3 bases: TGCAGCGTTTCGGGCAGGCTCACCTACTATGGCTACACCTTC. Protein: CSVSGRLTYYGYTF.

V is TRBV12-3 or TRBV12-4 and J is TRBJ2-3; unclear D gene. The CDR3 has 16 residues. The germline V and J ends were trimmed by 2 bases and 3 bases, with 15 bases remaining between them. The CDR3 region has the DNA TGTGCCAGCAGTTTAAGTATGGGCCGCTATACAGATACGCAGTATTTT. Translating it yields CASSLSMGRYTDTQYF.

The V call is TRBV20-1, the J call TRBJ2-7, with D maybe TRBD1 (6 bases). This CDR3 has 13 residues. V lost 3 bases, J lost 0 bases, and 9 bases lay in between. Germline V gene sequence: CDR1 DFQATT, CDR2 SNEGSKA (reference sequence). For the CDR3, the DNA is TGCAGTGCTAGTGTAGGGGGCTCCTACGAGCAGTACTTC. As protein: CSASVGGSYEQYF.

V usage is TRBV5-1 and J usage is TRBJ2-7; maybe TRBD1 (6 bases). CDR1 is SGHRS and CDR2 is YFSETQ in the germline V gene. V dropped 4 bases and J dropped 2 bases, with 13 bases sitting between them. This CDR3 is 14 amino acids long. The CDR3 DNA follows: TGCGCCAGCAGCGCCCTTGGGGGCACCTACGAGCAGTACTTC. Its translation: CASSALGGTYEQYF.

This clonotype has more than one count but fewer than ten. This chain connects TRBV5-6 to TRBJ2-6; D is uncertain. This CDR3 has 16 amino acids. Germline lookup yields CDR1 SGHDT and CDR2 YYEEEE. V was trimmed by 4 bases and J by 0 bases, leaving 11 bases between them. Here the CDR3 DNA reads TGTGCCAGCAGCCTGGGTCAGTTCTCTGGGGCCAACGTCCTGACTTTC. This encodes CASSLGQFSGANVLTF. Drawing the rest from reference TRBV5-6 and TRBJ2-6, the complete variable domain is DAGVTQSPTHLIKTRGQQVTLRCSPKSGHDTVSWYQQALGQGPQFIFQYYEEEERQRGNFPDRFSGHQFPNYSSELNVNALLLGDSALYLCASSLGQFSGANVLTFGAGSRLTVL.

The chain carries TRBV5-1 and TRBJ1-2; TRBD1 aligns across 9 bases. Germline-derived CDR1 and CDR2 are SGHRS and YFSETQ. J lost 8 bases, V lost 4 bases, and 6 bases had no gene match. The CDR3 has 13 residues. The CDR3 reads CASSPRDRVGYTF. The CDR3 bases are TGCGCCAGCAGCCCACGGGACAGGGTGGGCTACACCTTC.

The chain joins TRBV5-1 to TRBJ2-7; D is ambiguous. Germline V gives CDR1 SGHRS, CDR2 YFSETQ. Trimming shortened V by 0 bases and J by 7 bases, and 14 bases separated the two germline ends. The CDR3 has 14 amino acids. In DNA form, the CDR3 reads TGCGCCAGCAGCTTGGCCGGTATGGGATGGGAGCAGTACTTC. Amino acid sequence: CASSLAGMGWEQYF.

This clonotype was recorded a few times. This chain links TRBV7-3 with TRBJ1-2, with no clear D. There are 14 residues in the CDR3. Trimming stripped 5 bases from V and 6 bases from J, with 16 bases between. Germline V gives CDR1 SGHTA, CDR2 FQGTGA. CDR3 residues: CASSHGVRGDGYTF. CDR3 coding DNA: TGTGCCAGCAGCCATGGCGTCCGGGGAGATGGCTACACCTTC.

V gene TRBV12-3 or TRBV12-4 combines with J gene TRBJ2-2; perhaps TRBD1 as D (5 bases). Deletions cut 2 bases from V and 5 bases from J, with 12 bases between. The CDR3 loop spans 15 amino acids. The CDR3 loop is CASSLLTGATGELFF. CDR3 DNA sequence: TGTGCCAGCAGTTTACTAACTGGGGCTACCGGGGAGCTGTTTTTT.